This passage covers 27 T cell receptor beta chains from one sample sequenced in a study of blood T cell repertoires in COVID-19. The table came from immunoSEQ multiplex PCR; TCRdb's copy has only in-frame clones and leaves some out. The table includes some 250,000 clones, approximately 84% detected once. Sequenced: peripheral blood. These receptors all stem from a woman aged 80 or older with acute or convalescent COVID-19.

The chain uses TRBV6-5 and TRBJ2-7; D is perhaps TRBD1 (5 bases). Trimming cost V 6 bases and J 7 bases, with 13 bases left between them. The CDR3 is 12 amino acids. Germline CDR1 and CDR2: MNHEY and SVGAGI. CDR3 sequence reads: CASRDTSREQYF. CDR3 nucleotides: TGTGCCAGCAGGGACACAAGTAGGGAGCAGTACTTC.

This clone was seen ten or more times. The V gene is TRBV2, the J gene TRBJ1-1, with 9 bases fitting TRBD1. The CDR3 contains 15 residues. V lost 4 bases and J lost 0; bases outside the gene matches: 3. Per germline, CDR1 SNHLY and CDR2 FYNNEI. The CDR3: CASSGQGVMNTEAFF. CDR3 in DNA: TGTGCCAGCAGTGGACAGGGGGTAATGAACACTGAAGCTTTCTTT.

The chain employs TRBV27 and TRBJ1-5, with D unresolved. CDR1 is MNHEY and CDR2 is SMNVEV in the germline V gene (reference sequence). Trimming stripped 3 bases from V and 6 bases from J, with 9 bases between. The CDR3 runs 13 residues. The CDR3: CASSFIRGQPQHF. In DNA, the CDR3 is TGTGCCAGCAGTTTCATTCGCGGTCAGCCCCAGCATTTT.

This clone was observed a few times. The genes are TRBV5-4 and TRBJ2-7, with TRBD1 identical over 10 bases. In germline, CDR1 is SGHNT, CDR2 YYREEE (reference sequence). V trimming: 4 bases; J trimming: 4 bases; junction bases outside the gene matches: 5. This CDR3 is 14 amino acids long. The CDR3 here is CASSRPGQGYEQYF. The CDR3 DNA follows: TGTGCCAGCAGCCGCCCGGGACAGGGGTACGAGCAGTACTTC.

The chain links TRBV10-3 to TRBJ2-3; TRBD2 matches 11 bases. J was trimmed by 2 bases and V by 6 bases; bases with no gene match: 7. The V gene's germline CDR1 is ENHRY and CDR2 SYGVKD. The CDR3 extends over 16 amino acids. Here the CDR3 DNA reads TGTGCCATCAGGGCTAGCGGGAGGCCCATCACAGATACGCAGTATTTT. Amino acids: CAIRASGRPITDTQYF.

The chain joins TRBV7-6 to TRBJ1-3; 8 positions match TRBD1. CDR1 SGHVS and CDR2 FNYEAQ come from the germline V gene. This CDR3 comprises 16 residues. J gave up 3 bases and V 5 bases, and 9 bases lay outside the gene matches. The CDR3 DNA is TGTGCCAGCAGCCTGAAACAGGGGGATTTTGGAAACACCATATATTTT. It yields the protein CASSLKQGDFGNTIYF. Full variable domain (rest looked up from reference TRBV7-6 and TRBJ1-3): GAGVSQSPRYKVTKRGQDVALRCDPISGHVSLYWYRQALGQGPEFLTYFNYEAQQDKSGLPNDRFSAERPEGSISTLTIQRTEQRDSAMYRCASSLKQGDFGNTIYFGEGSWLTVV.

The chain carries TRBV7-9 and TRBJ1-2; 7 positions agree with TRBD1. Trimming cost V 1 base and J 3 bases; bases outside gene matches: 2. This CDR3 is 14 amino acids long. Germline CDR1 reads SEHNR; CDR2 reads FQNEAQ (reference sequence). The CDR3 nucleotides read TGTGCCAGCAGCTTAGAAACAGGGGACTATGGCTACACCTTC. Translating it yields CASSLETGDYGYTF.

The rearrangement uses TRBV7-8 and TRBJ2-1; 11 nucleotides line up with TRBD1. The CDR3 is 21 amino acids. The V segment lost 1 base and the J segment 0 bases; nucleotides outside the gene matches: 14. The germline CDR1 and CDR2 sequences are SGHVS and FQNEAQ. CDR3 in DNA: TGTGCCAGCAGCTTAGTCGTCGGACAGGGGGCCATAACGAGCTCCTACAATGAGCAGTTCTTC. It specifies CASSLVVGQGAITSSYNEQFF.

V and J are TRBV5-1 and TRBJ2-1; 8 bases line up with TRBD2. With V trimmed by 2 bases and J by 6 bases, 4 bases remained unmatched. The germline V gene has CDR1 SGHRS and CDR2 YFSETQ. The CDR3 has 14 residues. The CDR3, as DNA: TGCGCCAGCAGCTTCCTAGCGGGTACCAATGAGCAGTTCTTC. Translation gives CASSFLAGTNEQFF.

The chain is built from TRBV12-3 or TRBV12-4 and TRBJ2-5; a possible D gene is TRBD2 (5 bases). The length of the CDR3 is 12 residues. Trimming pared 5 bases from V and 5 bases from J, leaving 9 bases between. The DNA of the CDR3 is TGTGCCAGCAGTCTGGAGGCTGAGACCCAGTACTTC. Its translation is CASSLEAETQYF.

This clone appeared once. The rearrangement uses TRBV5-1 and TRBJ1-6, with unresolved D. Germline V gives CDR1 SGHRS, CDR2 YFSETQ. The CDR3 runs to 16 residues. The V end was cut by 0 bases, the J end by 0 bases, with 7 bases between. Here the CDR3 reads CASSLATSSYNSPLHF. CDR3 DNA: TGCGCCAGCAGCTTGGCTACGAGCTCCTATAATTCACCCCTCCACTTT.

In its sample, this clone was seen a few times. This rearrangement joins TRBV19 to TRBJ2-7; a weak D match, TRBD1 (6 bases). The CDR3 runs to 13 residues. The germline V and J ends were trimmed by 4 bases and 3 bases, with 10 bases remaining between them. CDR1 is LNHDA, CDR2 SQIVND, per germline (reference sequence). CDR3: CASSNRVNYEQYF. DNA for the CDR3: TGTGCCAGTAGTAACAGGGTTAACTACGAGCAGTACTTC.

The chain is built from TRBV4-2 and TRBJ1-3, with D unresolved. Trimming removed 0 bases from V and 5 bases from J, with 17 bases in between. CDR1 is LGHNA and CDR2 is YNFKEQ in the germline V gene. The CDR3 covers 17 residues. The CDR3 region has the DNA TGTGCCAGCAGCCAAGAAAATCTCGCGGGAGTTCGAAACACCATATATTTT. Amino acids: CASSQENLAGVRNTIYF.

The J gene is TRBJ2-7, the V gene TRBV5-6; TRBD2 agrees at 12 bases. With V trimmed by 0 bases and J by 0 bases, 7 bases remained unmatched. The germline CDR1 and CDR2 sequences are SGHDT and YYEEEE. The CDR3 totals 18 residues. Here the CDR3 reads CASSLGLAGAYFSYEQYF. The DNA of the CDR3 is TGTGCCAGCAGCTTGGGACTAGCGGGGGCGTACTTCTCCTACGAGCAGTACTTC.

This chain connects TRBV9 to TRBJ2-6; no clear D. This CDR3 spans 16 amino acids. V lost 0 bases, J lost 0 bases, and 7 bases lay in between. Germline lookup yields CDR1 SGDLS and CDR2 YYNGEE. CDR3 sequence: CASSVALSSGANVLTF. CDR3 sequence (DNA): TGTGCCAGCAGCGTAGCTTTGTCCTCTGGGGCCAACGTCCTGACTTTC.

This chain uses TRBV5-4 with TRBJ2-5; 10 bases line up with TRBD2. In germline, CDR1 is SGHNT, CDR2 YYREEE (reference sequence). This CDR3 spans 15 amino acids. V was pared by 3 bases and J by 5 bases, with 7 bases of the junction left unmatched. The CDR3 nucleotides are TGTGCCAGCAGCTCTTATCAGCGGGGGGGGGAGACCCAGTACTTC. Its translation: CASSSYQRGGETQYF.

This clone counts as medium-sized (0.01 to 0.1%). The CDR3 reads CASSETTGEHNEKLFF. As DNA, the CDR3 is TGTGCCAGCAGCGAGACAACAGGCGAACATAATGAAAAACTGTTTTTT. The gene calls are TRBV7-3 and TRBJ1-4, with D maybe TRBD1 (5 bases). Germline-derived CDR1 and CDR2 are SGHTA and FQGTGA. The CDR3 consists of 16 residues. Trimming cost V 5 bases and J 4 bases, with 17 bases left between them.

V usage is TRBV12-5 and J usage is TRBJ2-3, with no clear D. CDR1 and CDR2 (germline): LGHNT, FRNRAP. The CDR3 is 9 residues long. V was clipped by 7 bases and J by 7 bases, with 3 bases between them. DNA of the CDR3: TGTGCTAGTGTAAATACGCAGTATTTT. This encodes CASVNTQYF.

The gene calls are TRBV19 and TRBJ2-7; 7 nucleotides line up with TRBD1. CDR3 size: 14 residues. Germline V gene lookup returns CDR1 LNHDA and CDR2 SQIVND (reference sequence). The J segment lost 7 bases and the V segment lost 1 base, leaving 7 bases of the junction unmatched. The CDR3 region has the DNA TGTGCCAGTAGTATAGTGGACAGGTGTGGGGAGCAGTACTTC. Protein: CASSIVDRCGEQYF.

J is TRBJ2-7 and V is TRBV3-1 (or the pseudogene TRBV3-2); possibly TRBD1 for D (6 bases). V lost 3 bases and J lost 7, with 16 bases in between. Germline CDR1 reads LGHDT; CDR2 reads YNNKEL (reference sequence). The CDR3 sequence is 14 residues long. The DNA for the CDR3 is TGTGCCAGCAGCCACGGACAGCAGATTGGGGAGCAGTACTTC. The encoded protein is CASSHGQQIGEQYF.

This chain links TRBV11-3 with TRBJ1-1; TRBD1 matches 7 bases. CDR3 length equals 14 residues. Looked up from germline, CDR1 is SGHNT and CDR2 is YENEEA. V shed 4 bases, J shed 5 bases, and the junction held 7 bases outside the gene matches. CDR3 sequence: CASSSHRGETEAFF. The CDR3 DNA sequence: TGTGCCAGCAGCTCCCACAGGGGAGAAACTGAAGCTTTCTTT.

This clone was detected only once. The J gene is TRBJ1-2, the V gene TRBV6-5; 10 nucleotides align to TRBD1. J gave up 2 bases and V 7 bases, and 4 bases lay outside the gene matches. The germline V gene encodes CDR1 MNHEY and CDR2 SVGAGI. The CDR3 extends over 14 amino acids. The CDR3 sequence is CASTRQGANYGYTF. In DNA, the CDR3 is TGTGCCAGCACTAGACAGGGGGCCAACTATGGCTACACCTTC.

The chain joins TRBV5-1 to TRBJ2-1, with D possibly matching TRBD1 (5 bases). V lost 0 bases, J lost 2 bases, and 9 bases lay in between. The CDR3 has 15 amino acids. Germline V gives CDR1 SGHRS, CDR2 YFSETQ. The CDR3 DNA reads as TGCGCCAGCAGCTTGGGACAGCGACCCTACAATGAGCAGTTCTTC. Translation gives CASSLGQRPYNEQFF. The variable domain in full, with the rest retrieved from reference TRBV5-1 and TRBJ2-1, is KAGVTQTPRYLIKTRGQQVTLSCSPISGHRSVSWYQQTPGQGLQFLFEYFSETQRNKGNFPGRFSGRQFSNSRSEMNVSTLELGDSALYLCASSLGQRPYNEQFFGPGTRLTVL.

This clone was found once. The chain is built from TRBV19 and TRBJ1-6; TRBD1 aligns across 7 bases. CDR3 length equals 15 residues. The V gene end was trimmed by 3 bases and the J gene end by 7 bases; junction bases not matched to a gene: 6. Per germline, CDR1 LNHDA and CDR2 SQIVND (reference sequence). The CDR3 coding sequence is TGTGCCAGTAGTATGCGTCAGGGGGTGAATTCACCCCTCCACTTT. Translation gives CASSMRQGVNSPLHF. Complete variable domain (other parts from reference TRBV19 and TRBJ1-6): DGGITQSPKYLFRKEGQNVTLSCEQNLNHDAMYWYRQDPGQGLRLIYYSQIVNDFQKGDIAEGYSVSREKKESFPLTVTSAQKNPTAFYLCASSMRQGVNSPLHFGNGTRLTVT.

The rearrangement uses TRBV10-3 and TRBJ2-5, with a possible D match to TRBD2 (5 bases). V was shortened by 3 bases and J by 7 bases, with 6 bases between the two germline ends. The CDR3 spans 11 residues. The germline CDR1 and CDR2 sequences are ENHRY and SYGVKD. DNA of the CDR3: TGTGCCATCAGTGAAGAGGGGACCCAGTACTTC. It encodes CAISEEGTQYF.

The chain couples TRBV6-1 to TRBJ2-1; 9 bases are a match to TRBD2. CDR3 length: 18 amino acids. Germline V lookup: CDR1 MNHNS, CDR2 SASEGT. Unmatched junction bases numbered 13, after V lost 2 bases and J lost 5 bases. CDR3 nucleotide sequence: TGTGCCAGCAGTGAAAACCCGGTCGTAGCGGGGGCAAACAATGAGCAGTTCTTC. Translating it yields CASSENPVVAGANNEQFF.

Here the CDR3 DNA reads TGTGCCAGCAGCCCCAATCCGGTAGTCAACACTGAAGCTTTCTTT. Its protein is CASSPNPVVNTEAFF. The chain links TRBV3-1 (or the pseudogene TRBV3-2) to TRBJ1-1; D is ambiguous. The ends were cut back, 4 bases at V and 2 bases at J, with 14 bases in the middle. CDR1 and CDR2 (germline): LGHDT, YNNKEL (reference sequence). The CDR3 loop spans 15 amino acids.